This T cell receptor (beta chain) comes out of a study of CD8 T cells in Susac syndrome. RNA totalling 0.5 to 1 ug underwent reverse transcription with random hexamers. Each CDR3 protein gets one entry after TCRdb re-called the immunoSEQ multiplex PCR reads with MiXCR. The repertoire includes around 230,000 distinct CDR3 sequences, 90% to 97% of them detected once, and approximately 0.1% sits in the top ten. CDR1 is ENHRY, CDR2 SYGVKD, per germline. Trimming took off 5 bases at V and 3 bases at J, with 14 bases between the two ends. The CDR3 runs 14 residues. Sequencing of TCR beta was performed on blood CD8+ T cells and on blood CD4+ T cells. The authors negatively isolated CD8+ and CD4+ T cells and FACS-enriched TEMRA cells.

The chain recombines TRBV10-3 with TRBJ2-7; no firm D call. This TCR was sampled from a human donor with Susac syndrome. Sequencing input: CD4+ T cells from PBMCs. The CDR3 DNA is TGTGCCATCAGTAAATTTGATGGGGTCTACGAGCAGTACTTC. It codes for CAISKFDGVYEQYF.